This T cell receptor (beta chain) was recorded in a study of cytomegalovirus exposure and HLA in healthy donors. General study points: Presence/absence results assume similar sequencing depth per donor, which may not hold.

As for this clone: Its specificity is not known.

Germline CDR1 is LNHDA and CDR2 is SQIVND (reference sequence). CDR3 length equals 14 residues. Trimming took 7 bases from V and 3 from J; bases not matched to a gene: 8. PCR used 60 Vbeta primers and 13 Jbeta primers. Assay: immunoSEQ multiplex PCR; the TCRdb copy retains only in-frame clones and omits some. Found here are 90,000 to 150,000 clones, about 9.4% of them singletons; the top ten hold around 6%. The clonotype comes from a middle-aged woman in good health and CMV-seropositive. The genes are TRBV19 and TRBJ1-1; TRBD1 matches 7 bases. The sequenced material came from PBMCs. CDR3 sequence: CASIQTGRYTEAFF. CDR3 nucleotide sequence: TGTGCCAGTATCCAGACAGGGAGGTACACTGAAGCTTTCTTT.